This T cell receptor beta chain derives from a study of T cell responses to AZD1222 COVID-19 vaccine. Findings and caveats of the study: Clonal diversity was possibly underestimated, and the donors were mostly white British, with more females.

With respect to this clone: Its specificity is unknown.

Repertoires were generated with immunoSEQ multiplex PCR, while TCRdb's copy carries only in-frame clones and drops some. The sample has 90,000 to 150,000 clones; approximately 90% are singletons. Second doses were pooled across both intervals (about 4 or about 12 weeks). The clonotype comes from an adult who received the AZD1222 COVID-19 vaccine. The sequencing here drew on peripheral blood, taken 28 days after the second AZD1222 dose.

CDR3 nucleotide sequence: TGTGCCAGCAGTTCTAGGACAGGGGATTATGGGGCCAACGTCCTGACTTTC. As protein: CASSSRTGDYGANVLTF. The V and J genes are TRBV28 and TRBJ2-6, with 9 bases identical to TRBD1. V was clipped by 4 bases and J by 3 bases; unmatched bases: 7. The CDR3 runs to 17 residues. CDR1 is MDHEN and CDR2 is SYDVKM in the germline V gene. Together with reference TRBV28 and TRBJ2-6, the CDR3 gives the full variable domain: DVKVTQSSRYLVKRTGEKVFLECVQDMDHENMFWYRQDPGLGLRLIYFSYDVKMKEKGDIPEGYSVSREKKERFSLILESASTNQTSMYLCASSSRTGDYGANVLTFGAGSRLTVL.